Presented here are 14 T cell receptor beta chains from one specimen sequenced in a study of T cell repertoires in cytomegalovirus infection. TCRdb called the reads again in MiXCR, with one record for every CDR3 protein. The sample lists around 210,000 distinct CDR3 sequences; roughly 6.5% were seen once. The sequenced material came from PBMCs. These receptors all stem from a human donor in good health (CMV status not recorded). Some clones in this sample may be carry-over from other donors' samples.

The CDR3 DNA reads as TGCAGCGAAAGGGCCGGGACAGGGGTTACCGATGAGCAGTTCTTC. As protein: CSERAGTGVTDEQFF. J is TRBJ2-1 and V is TRBV29-1, with TRBD1 matching over 10 bases. The CDR3 length is 15 residues. CDR1 and CDR2 from the germline V gene are SQVTM and ANQGSEA. V shed 7 bases, J shed 8 bases, and the junction held 14 bases outside the gene matches.

This clonotype came up many times. The chain couples TRBV7-2 to TRBJ2-1, with unresolved D. Per the germline V gene, CDR1 is SGHTA and CDR2 is FQGNSA. The V end lost 5 bases, the J end lost 3 bases, and 17 bases lay between the germline ends. The CDR3 contains 16 residues. For the CDR3, the DNA is TGTGCCAGCAGCGCCTTCCCAGCTAGGGACTACAATGAGCAGTTCTTC. It translates to CASSAFPARDYNEQFF.

This clonotype was detected many times. The chain combines TRBV2 with TRBJ2-5; 9 bases match TRBD2. This CDR3 is 14 amino acids long. Germline V gene data show CDR1 as SNHLY and CDR2 as FYNNEI. The V gene end was trimmed by 7 bases and the J gene end by 2 bases; junction bases not matched to a gene: 5. The CDR3 region has the DNA TGTGCCAGCATCAGGACTAGCGAGCAAGAGACCCAGTACTTC. Its translation: CASIRTSEQETQYF.

This clonotype came up many times. V gene TRBV6-6 combines with J gene TRBJ2-5; D perhaps matches TRBD2 (6 bases). Deletions cut 2 bases from V and 5 bases from J, with 15 bases between. Germline CDR1 and CDR2: MNHNY and SVGAGI (reference sequence). This CDR3 spans 15 amino acids. This CDR3 reads CASSYRRGKYETQYF. CDR3 sequence (DNA): TGTGCCAGCAGTTACCGTCGGGGGAAGTATGAGACCCAGTACTTC.

This clonotype was counted many times. The V gene is TRBV7-9, the J gene TRBJ2-5; tentatively, D is TRBD1 (6 bases). The germline V gene has CDR1 SEHNR and CDR2 FQNEAQ (reference sequence). The CDR3 sequence is 13 residues long. V lost 2 bases and J lost 5, with 9 bases in between. The DNA of the CDR3 is TGTGCCAGCAGCTTAAGGACAGTGGAGACCCAGTACTTC. The encoded protein is CASSLRTVETQYF.

This clonotype came up many times. The chain uses TRBV20-1 and TRBJ1-1; D unresolved. The germline gives CDR1 DFQATT, CDR2 SNEGSKA (reference sequence). V was pared by 5 bases and J by 4 bases, with 11 bases between. The CDR3 extends over 12 amino acids. In DNA, the CDR3 is TGCAGTGCTTTTCGCCCGCCCACTGAAGCTTTCTTT. It is translated as CSAFRPPTEAFF.

This rearrangement joins TRBV7-9 to TRBJ2-3; 8 bases line up with TRBD2. Germline assignment: CDR1 SEHNR and CDR2 FQNEAQ (reference sequence). The V and J ends lost 4 bases and 3 bases, in that order; junction bases with no gene match: 6. The CDR3 contains 15 residues. The CDR3 bases are TGTGCCAGCAGCTCCGGGACTAGGGGGACAGATACGCAGTATTTT. This gives the protein CASSSGTRGTDTQYF.

This clonotype was recorded at least ten times. J is TRBJ1-2 and V is TRBV12-3 or TRBV12-4, with no clear D. The V gene lost 6 bases and the J gene lost 2 bases, with 7 bases spanning the gap. CDR3 length: 12 residues. CDR3 protein: CASRETNYGYTF. The CDR3 bases are TGTGCCAGCAGGGAGACAAACTATGGCTACACCTTC.

Many counts were recorded for this clonotype. The V gene is TRBV7-6, the J gene TRBJ1-2; perhaps TRBD1 as D (6 bases). The CDR3 contains 15 residues. V lost 1 base, J lost 4 bases, and 13 bases lay in between. From germline, CDR1 is SGHVS and CDR2 FNYEAQ. This CDR3 reads CASSLEMTGSYGYTF. The CDR3 coding sequence is TGTGCCAGCAGCTTAGAGATGACAGGTAGCTATGGCTACACCTTC.

This clonotype was seen ten or more times. V and J are TRBV5-6 and TRBJ2-7; D is perhaps TRBD1 (5 bases). CDR3 length equals 12 residues. Trimming cost V 4 bases and J 9 bases, with 14 bases left between them. Looked up from germline, CDR1 is SGHDT and CDR2 is YYEEEE. The DNA for the CDR3 is TGTGCCAGCAGCCCCCCTGGACAAGTGCAGTACTTC. This codes for CASSPPGQVQYF.

There are many counts of this clonotype. V gene TRBV7-2 combines with J gene TRBJ2-2; no clear D gene. Germline V CDR1 and CDR2: SGHTA, FQGNSA. V lost 2 bases and J lost 6, with 1 base in between. The CDR3 has 11 amino acids. Here the CDR3 reads CASSLPGELFF. In DNA form, the CDR3 reads TGTGCCAGCAGCTTACCCGGGGAGCTGTTTTTT.

At least ten counts were recorded for this clonotype. This sequence joins TRBV7-2 and TRBJ1-6, with a weak D call TRBD1 (5 bases). Trimming took 4 bases from V and 10 from J, leaving 11 bases between them. Germline values: CDR1 SGHTA, CDR2 FQGNSA. The CDR3 is 13 amino acids. The CDR3 DNA sequence: TGTGCCAGCAGCTCAACGAAGGGGTCACCCCTCCACTTT. Protein sequence: CASSSTKGSPLHF.

In its sample, this clonotype was seen many times. The chain uses TRBV9 and TRBJ1-1, with D uncertain. CDR3 length: 14 amino acids. V shed 4 bases and J shed 0 bases, with 10 bases lying between them. In germline, CDR1 is SGDLS, CDR2 YYNGEE. As DNA, the CDR3 is TGTGCCAGCAGCACCCGAGACGTGAACACTGAAGCTTTCTTT. Its protein product is CASSTRDVNTEAFF.

This clonotype was seen ten or more times. The chain uses TRBV9 and TRBJ2-3; no firm D call. Deletions cut 3 bases from V and 1 base from J, with 9 bases between. Per the germline V gene, CDR1 is SGDLS and CDR2 is YYNGEE. The CDR3 totals 14 residues. The CDR3 DNA is TGTGCCAGCAGCGACGGACCTGGCACAGATACGCAGTATTTT. Protein sequence: CASSDGPGTDTQYF.